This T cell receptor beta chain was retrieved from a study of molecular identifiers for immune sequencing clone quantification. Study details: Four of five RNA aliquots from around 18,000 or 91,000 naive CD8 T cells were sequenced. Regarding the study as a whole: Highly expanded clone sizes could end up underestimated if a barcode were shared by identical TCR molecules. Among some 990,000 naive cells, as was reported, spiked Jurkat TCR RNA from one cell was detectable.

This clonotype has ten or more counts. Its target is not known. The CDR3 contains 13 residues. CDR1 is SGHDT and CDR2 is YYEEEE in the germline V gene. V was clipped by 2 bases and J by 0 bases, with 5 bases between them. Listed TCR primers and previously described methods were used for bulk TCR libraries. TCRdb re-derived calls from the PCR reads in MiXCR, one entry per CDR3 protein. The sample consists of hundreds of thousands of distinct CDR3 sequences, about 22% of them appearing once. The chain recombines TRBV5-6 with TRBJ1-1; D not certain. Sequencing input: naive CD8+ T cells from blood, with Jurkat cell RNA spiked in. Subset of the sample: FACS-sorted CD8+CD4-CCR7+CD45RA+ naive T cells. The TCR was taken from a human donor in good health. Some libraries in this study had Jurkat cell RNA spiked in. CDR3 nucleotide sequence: TGTGCCAGCAGCTTATGGATGAACACTGAAGCTTTCTTT. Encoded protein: CASSLWMNTEAFF.